This passage covers 32 T cell receptor beta chains from one sample sequenced in a study of blood T cell repertoires in COVID-19. Produced via immunoSEQ multiplex PCR; TCRdb's table is partial and in-frame only. The table has about 130,000 clones, roughly 86% seen once. Sequencing input: peripheral blood. The receptors come from a woman in her forties or fifties who had recovered from COVID-19.

V gene TRBV5-4 combines with J gene TRBJ2-5; 8 positions agree with TRBD1. Per germline, CDR1 SGHNT and CDR2 YYREEE (reference sequence). After removal of 0 bases from V and 7 bases from J, the junction contained 11 bases not matched to a gene. The CDR3 is 16 amino acids. The DNA of the CDR3 is TGTGCCAGCAGCTTGGATGTACAGGGGGGTTCCGCGACCCAGTACTTC. This translates into CASSLDVQGGSATQYF.

With respect to this clone: Other DNA sequences in this specimen translate into the identical CDR3. The V call is TRBV12-3 or TRBV12-4, the J call TRBJ1-5; D not resolved. This CDR3 spans 12 amino acids. Trimming removed 3 bases from V and 6 bases from J, with 6 bases in between. CDR3 in amino acids: CASSFSGQPQHF. DNA of the CDR3: TGTGCCAGCAGTTTTTCGGGTCAGCCCCAGCATTTT.

A single count supports this clone. V usage is TRBV5-1 and J usage is TRBJ2-1, with 12 positions matching TRBD2. CDR3 length: 15 residues. J was trimmed by 4 bases and V by 4 bases; bases with no gene match: 3. Germline lookup yields CDR1 SGHRS and CDR2 YFSETQ. CDR3 sequence: CASSQTSGGYNEQFF. For the CDR3, the DNA is TGCGCCAGCAGCCAAACTAGCGGGGGGTACAATGAGCAGTTCTTC.

This sequence joins TRBV13 and TRBJ2-1, with D possibly being TRBD1 (5 bases). Germline CDR1 is PRHDT and CDR2 is FYEKMQ (reference sequence). This CDR3 is 14 amino acids long. Deletions cut 2 bases from V and 9 bases from J, with 14 bases between. CDR3 coding DNA: TGTGCCAGCAGCTTACATTCAGGGATAGGTGAGCAGTTCTTC. Encoded protein: CASSLHSGIGEQFF.

The chain has TRBV7-2 and TRBJ2-1, with TRBD2 matching 8 bases. The V segment lost 4 bases and the J segment 12 bases; nucleotides outside the gene matches: 26. The germline V gene has CDR1 SGHTA and CDR2 FQGNSA. This CDR3 is 19 amino acids long. DNA for the CDR3: TGTGCCAGCAGCTCAAACGGCCAAACGGGGGGGAAACTCTTCCTTGGGCAGTTCTTC. This encodes CASSSNGQTGGKLFLGQFF.

This chain connects TRBV29-1 to TRBJ2-5; 9 positions agree with TRBD1. V gave up 6 bases and J gave up 5 bases; unmatched junction bases: 10. From germline, CDR1 is SQVTM and CDR2 ANQGSEA. The CDR3 spans 14 residues. The CDR3: CSVPGQGYLETQYF. DNA for the CDR3: TGCAGCGTCCCGGGACAGGGCTATCTGGAGACCCAGTACTTC.

V usage is TRBV7-9 and J usage is TRBJ1-2; 9 bases are a match to TRBD1. The CDR3 sequence is 15 residues long. CDR1 is SEHNR, CDR2 FQNEAQ, per germline (reference sequence). The ends lost 5 bases at V and 6 bases at J; junction bases unmatched: 10. In nucleotides, the CDR3 is TGTGCCAGCAGCATTTACCGGGACAGGGACGATGGCTACACCTTC. Amino acids: CASSIYRDRDDGYTF.

The rearrangement uses TRBV27 and TRBJ1-6; no clear D gene. The germline V gene has CDR1 MNHEY and CDR2 SMNVEV (reference sequence). The CDR3 runs to 16 residues. V was pared by 3 bases and J by 0 bases, with 9 bases between. In DNA form, the CDR3 reads TGTGCCAGCAGTTTGAGCGGACTCTCCTATAATTCACCCCTCCACTTT. Amino acid sequence: CASSLSGLSYNSPLHF.

This sequence joins TRBV4-2 and TRBJ2-7; D is possibly TRBD2 (6 bases). Trimming left V 0 bases short and J 0 bases short, with 9 bases between. The CDR3 is made up of 15 amino acids. Germline V gene data show CDR1 as LGHNA and CDR2 as YNFKEQ. CDR3 bases: TGTGCCAGCAGCCAAGATGGAGGGCGCTCCTACGAGCAGTACTTC. Translation gives CASSQDGGRSYEQYF.

This clone occurred once. The CDR3 sequence: CASRDGGGYTEAFF. In DNA form, the CDR3 reads TGTGCCAGCAGGGATGGGGGGGGGTATACTGAAGCTTTCTTT. This chain uses TRBV6-5 with TRBJ1-1, with a weak D call TRBD1 (5 bases). The germline CDR1 and CDR2 sequences are MNHEY and SVGAGI. Trimming pared 6 bases from V and 5 bases from J, leaving 16 bases between. The CDR3 runs 14 residues.

The gene calls are TRBV12-3 or TRBV12-4 and TRBJ2-5, with 9 bases aligning to TRBD2. The CDR3 spans 13 residues. V was clipped by 5 bases and J by 5 bases; unmatched bases: 3. CDR3 amino acids: CASSVAGGETQYF. As DNA, the CDR3 is TGTGCCAGCAGTGTTGCGGGGGGGGAGACCCAGTACTTC.

This chain joins TRBV27 and TRBJ1-2; TRBD1 agrees at 8 bases. The germline CDR1 and CDR2 sequences are MNHEY and SMNVEV (reference sequence). With V trimmed by 3 bases and J by 8 bases, 17 bases remained unmatched. The CDR3 length is 17 residues. The CDR3 sequence is CASSFRPPDRAESGYTF. The CDR3 DNA reads TGTGCCAGCAGTTTCCGCCCTCCGGACAGGGCGGAATCGGGCTACACCTTC.

In DNA, the CDR3 is TGTGCCAGCTTAAGACCCGGGACAGGTGAATCCGAGCAGTACTTC. Protein product: CASLRPGTGESEQYF. The rearrangement links TRBV2 to TRBJ2-7; 8 bases fit TRBD1. Germline CDR1 and CDR2: SNHLY and FYNNEI. The CDR3 is 15 residues long. Unmatched junction bases numbered 15, after V lost 8 bases and J lost 6 bases.

J is TRBJ1-2 and V is TRBV7-8; 9 bases map to TRBD1. With 5 bases clipped from V and 7 bases from J, the junction kept 5 bases outside the gene matches. Germline V lookup: CDR1 SGHVS, CDR2 FQNEAQ. There are 13 residues in the CDR3. The CDR3 DNA is TGTGCCAGCAGCCCGCTGACAGGGGGTGGCTACACCTTC. This translates into CASSPLTGGGYTF.

The rearrangement uses TRBV7-7 and TRBJ1-1; no firm D call. This CDR3 spans 16 amino acids. Germline CDR1 SSHAT, CDR2 FNYEAQ (reference sequence). Trimming took off 4 bases at V and 0 bases at J, with 15 bases between the two ends. CDR3 in amino acids: CASSSTPGWMNTEAFF. The CDR3 nucleotides are TGTGCCAGCAGCTCGACTCCGGGATGGATGAACACTGAAGCTTTCTTT.

This sequence joins TRBV11-2 and TRBJ2-5; 12 bases fit TRBD1. Germline CDR1 reads SGHAT; CDR2 reads FQNNGV. V gave up 3 bases and J gave up 1 base; unmatched junction bases: 3. The CDR3 extends over 16 amino acids. The CDR3 loop reads CASSFGTGGFQETQYF. Here the CDR3 DNA reads TGTGCCAGCAGCTTTGGGACAGGGGGCTTCCAAGAGACCCAGTACTTC.

The chain employs TRBV6-5 and TRBJ1-2; possible D gene TRBD1, 5 bases. V was pared by 6 bases and J by 8 bases, with 16 bases between. The CDR3 has 13 residues. CDR1 is MNHEY, CDR2 SVGAGI, per germline. The CDR3 DNA reads TGTGCCAGCAGGACGGATTTGTCAGGGGGCTACACCTTC. This sequence encodes CASRTDLSGGYTF.

The chain is built from TRBV27 and TRBJ1-2; TRBD1 agrees at 7 bases. The CDR3 has 17 amino acids. The ends lost 5 bases at V and 4 bases at J; junction bases unmatched: 16. Germline lookup yields CDR1 MNHEY and CDR2 SMNVEV (reference sequence). CDR3 protein: CASSLGPGQDPSYGYTF. The DNA for the CDR3 is TGTGCCAGCAGTCTCGGCCCCGGACAGGATCCTTCCTATGGCTACACCTTC.

This clone was seen only once. V usage is TRBV29-1 and J usage is TRBJ1-1; D gene uncertain. The CDR3 is made up of 14 amino acids. Per germline, CDR1 SQVTM and CDR2 ANQGSEA. V was trimmed by 2 bases and J by 0 bases, leaving 10 bases between them. The DNA of the CDR3 is TGCAGCGTTGAATCCGTGTACATGAACACTGAAGCTTTCTTT. Its translation: CSVESVYMNTEAFF.

The chain links TRBV5-5 to TRBJ1-1; tentative D call: TRBD1 (5 bases). V was shortened by 4 bases and J by 5 bases, with 12 bases between the two germline ends. Germline V gene sequence: CDR1 SGHKS, CDR2 YYEKEE (reference sequence). This CDR3 is built from 13 residues. CDR3 sequence (DNA): TGTGCCAGCAGCAGCGCAGGGCGAACTGAAGCTTTCTTT. Its translation: CASSSAGRTEAFF.

This chain connects TRBV4-3 to TRBJ2-7, with 8 positions matching TRBD2. V was pared by 0 bases and J by 2 bases, with 6 bases of the junction left unmatched. The CDR3 loop spans 16 amino acids. From germline, CDR1 is LGHNA and CDR2 YSLEER. As DNA, the CDR3 is TGCGCCAGCAGCCAAGAAAGAGGGACTAGTACCTACGAGCAGTACTTC. Encoded protein: CASSQERGTSTYEQYF.

The chain carries TRBV6-1 and TRBJ1-2; 10 nucleotides agree with TRBD1. CDR3 length: 14 amino acids. V lost 2 bases to trimming and J lost 5 bases; unmatched junction nucleotides: 2. Germline values: CDR1 MNHNS, CDR2 SASEGT. The chain's CDR3 is CASSERGQGYGYTF. CDR3 DNA sequence: TGTGCCAGCAGTGAAAGGGGACAGGGGTATGGCTACACCTTC.

This clone appeared a single time. The CDR3 DNA follows: TGTGCCACCGAATTACAGGGTTTGGCTGGAAACACCATATATTTT. Residues: CATELQGLAGNTIYF. The chain links TRBV10-3 to TRBJ1-3; possible D gene TRBD1, 6 bases. This CDR3 has 15 residues. V was pared by 10 bases and J by 2 bases, with 18 bases between. CDR1 and CDR2 from the germline V gene are ENHRY and SYGVKD.

This CDR3 is CASRNNDRAPYGYTF. CDR3 sequence (DNA): TGCGCCAGCAGGAATAATGACAGGGCCCCGTATGGCTACACCTTC. This sequence joins TRBV10-2 and TRBJ1-2; 7 positions agree with TRBD1. The J segment lost 5 bases and the V segment lost 6 bases, leaving 12 bases of the junction unmatched. Germline V gives CDR1 WSHSY, CDR2 SAAADI. The CDR3 is 15 amino acids.

The chain recombines TRBV4-3 with TRBJ1-1; 7 bases match TRBD1. The V gene end was trimmed by 2 bases and the J gene end by 2 bases; junction bases not matched to a gene: 2. The CDR3 is made up of 14 amino acids. Germline V gene lookup returns CDR1 LGHNA and CDR2 YSLEER. In nucleotides, the CDR3 is TGCGCCAGCAGCCAACGACAGGGAAACACTGAAGCTTTCTTT. As protein: CASSQRQGNTEAFF.

The CDR3 here is CASSPSEGQGATGNTIYF. The CDR3, as DNA: TGTGCCAGCAGTCCATCAGAGGGACAGGGGGCGACTGGAAACACCATATATTTT. The chain employs TRBV6-6 and TRBJ1-3; 12 bases agree with TRBD1. Germline trimming cut 5 bases from V and 2 bases from J; bases unmatched to any gene: 10. CDR1 is MNHNY, CDR2 SVGAGI, per germline (reference sequence). CDR3 length: 18 amino acids.

The J gene is TRBJ1-4, the V gene TRBV18; possibly TRBD1 for D (5 bases). This CDR3 contains 15 residues. Germline CDR1 is KGHSH and CDR2 is LQKENI. Deletions cut 3 bases from V and 8 bases from J, with 16 bases between. In DNA form, the CDR3 reads TGTGCCAGCTCACCCTACGCGGGGGTCGGAGAAAAACTGTTTTTT. Amino acids: CASSPYAGVGEKLFF.

This chain joins TRBV15 and TRBJ2-7; possible D gene TRBD2, 6 bases. V lost 0 bases and J lost 5, with 17 bases in between. The CDR3 sequence is 16 residues long. The V gene's germline CDR1 is LNHNV and CDR2 YYDKDF (reference sequence). The CDR3 region is CATSRDQGLLNDEQYF. DNA for the CDR3: TGTGCCACCAGCAGAGATCAGGGACTTCTAAATGACGAGCAGTACTTC.

J is TRBJ2-7 and V is TRBV5-1, with a possible D match to TRBD1 (5 bases). CDR1 SGHRS and CDR2 YFSETQ come from the germline V gene. The CDR3 runs 15 residues. V lost 4 bases and J lost 5, with 19 bases in between. Here the CDR3 reads CASSLGWGETDEQYF. CDR3 bases: TGCGCCAGCAGCCTAGGGTGGGGCGAGACGGACGAGCAGTACTTC. Based on the CDR3 plus reference TRBV5-1 and TRBJ2-7, the full variable domain is KAGVTQTPRYLIKTRGQQVTLSCSPISGHRSVSWYQQTPGQGLQFLFEYFSETQRNKGNFPGRFSGRQFSNSRSEMNVSTLELGDSALYLCASSLGWGETDEQYFGPGTRLTVT.

This chain connects TRBV5-1 to TRBJ1-1, with TRBD1 matching 9 bases. V dropped 7 bases and J dropped 0; count of bases not matched to a gene: 1. CDR1 is SGHRS, CDR2 YFSETQ, per germline. The CDR3 length is 13 residues. The CDR3 DNA reads TGCGCCAGCCGGACAGGGGTGAACACTGAAGCTTTCTTT. Translating gives CASRTGVNTEAFF.

The chain links TRBV29-1 to TRBJ2-7, with a possible D match to TRBD2 (6 bases). Germline values: CDR1 SQVTM, CDR2 ANQGSEA. This CDR3 region has 15 residues. V was cut by 4 bases and J by 0 bases, with 16 bases left in between. The CDR3 is CSVVSREKSSYEQYF. Here the CDR3 DNA reads TGCAGCGTTGTATCGCGGGAAAAGAGCTCCTACGAGCAGTACTTC.

The chain uses TRBV2 and TRBJ1-6, with 10 positions matching TRBD1. CDR3 length: 13 residues. CDR1 and CDR2 (germline): SNHLY, FYNNEI. Trimming removed 8 bases from V and 10 bases from J; junction bases left unmatched: 5. The CDR3 reads CASDRGQGSPLHF. In DNA form, the CDR3 reads TGTGCCAGCGACAGGGGGCAGGGATCACCCCTCCACTTT.